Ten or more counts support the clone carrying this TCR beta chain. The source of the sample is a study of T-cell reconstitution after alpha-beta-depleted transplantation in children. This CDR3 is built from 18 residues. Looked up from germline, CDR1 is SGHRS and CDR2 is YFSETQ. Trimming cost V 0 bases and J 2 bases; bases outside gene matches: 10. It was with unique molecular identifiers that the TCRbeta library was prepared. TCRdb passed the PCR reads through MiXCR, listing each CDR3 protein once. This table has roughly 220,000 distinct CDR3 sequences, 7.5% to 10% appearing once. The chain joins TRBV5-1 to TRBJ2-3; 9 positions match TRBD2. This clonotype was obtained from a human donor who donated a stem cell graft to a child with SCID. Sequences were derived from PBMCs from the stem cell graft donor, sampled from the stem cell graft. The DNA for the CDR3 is TGCGCCAGCAGCTTGGCCAAGTCGGCGGGGGGGTCCACAGATACGCAGTATTTT. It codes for CASSLAKSAGGSTDTQYF. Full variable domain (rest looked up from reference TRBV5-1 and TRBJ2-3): KAGVTQTPRYLIKTRGQQVTLSCSPISGHRSVSWYQQTPGQGLQFLFEYFSETQRNKGNFPGRFSGRQFSNSRSEMNVSTLELGDSALYLCASSLAKSAGGSTDTQYFGPGTRLTVL.